The next 17 T cell receptor beta chains were all read from a single sample in a study of technical replicates of blood from a few donors. Assay: immunoSEQ multiplex PCR; the TCRdb copy retains only in-frame clones and omits some. In the table there are under 85,000 clones, around 97% of which are singletons. Sample: T cells isolated from PBMCs. Receptors were obtained from a human donor in good health.

The V gene is TRBV20-1, the J gene TRBJ1-1; D is possibly TRBD1 (6 bases). Germline CDR1 and CDR2: DFQATT and SNEGSKA (reference sequence). The V end was cut by 0 bases, the J end by 8 bases, with 7 bases between. The CDR3 has 11 residues. In DNA form, the CDR3 reads TGCAGTGCTAGAGAAACAGGGGAAGCTTTCTTT. As protein: CSARETGEAFF.

The chain is built from TRBV7-9 and TRBJ2-7, with 8 bases matching TRBD2. CDR1 is SEHNR and CDR2 is FQNEAQ in the germline V gene (reference sequence). The V segment lost 5 bases and the J segment 1 base; nucleotides outside the gene matches: 10. This CDR3 has 16 residues. The CDR3 protein is CASSEDQRGPSYEQYF. CDR3 sequence (DNA): TGTGCCAGCAGCGAGGACCAGCGGGGGCCGTCCTACGAGCAGTACTTC.

This clone was detected only once. This chain links TRBV5-6 with TRBJ2-7; 7 bases fit TRBD2. V was pared by 2 bases and J by 0 bases, with 5 bases of the junction left unmatched. Germline V gene sequence: CDR1 SGHDT, CDR2 YYEEEE. There are 15 residues in the CDR3. The DNA for the CDR3 is TGTGCCAGCAGCTTCCGAGCGGGATCCTCCTACGAGCAGTACTTC. This gives the protein CASSFRAGSSYEQYF.

The chain has TRBV5-6 and TRBJ1-6; TRBD1 matches 8 bases. Trimming removed 4 bases from V and 7 bases from J; junction bases left unmatched: 4. The CDR3 runs to 14 residues. From germline, CDR1 is SGHDT and CDR2 YYEEEE. Here the CDR3 reads CASSTGTGNSPLHF. The DNA of the CDR3 is TGTGCCAGCAGCACCGGGACAGGCAATTCACCCCTCCACTTT. Based on the CDR3 plus reference TRBV5-6 and TRBJ1-6, the full variable domain is DAGVTQSPTHLIKTRGQQVTLRCSPKSGHDTVSWYQQALGQGPQFIFQYYEEEERQRGNFPDRFSGHQFPNYSSELNVNALLLGDSALYLCASSTGTGNSPLHFGNGTRLTVT.

This chain connects TRBV30 to TRBJ1-2; D gene uncertain. Trimming shortened V by 0 bases and J by 7 bases, and 6 bases separated the two germline ends. In germline, CDR1 is GTSNPN, CDR2 SVGIG (reference sequence). CDR3 size: 11 residues. The DNA of the CDR3 is TGTGCCTGGAGTGTACGGGGTGGCTACACCTTC. Protein sequence: CAWSVRGGYTF.

V and J are TRBV28 and TRBJ1-2; 12 positions agree with TRBD1. The CDR3 length is 14 residues. Germline values: CDR1 MDHEN, CDR2 SYDVKM. The trim removed 6 bases at V and 8 bases at J, leaving 7 bases unmatched. CDR3 in DNA: TGTGCCAGCAGCTCGGGACAGGGGGCGTGGGGCTACACCTTC. Its protein product is CASSSGQGAWGYTF.

The V call is TRBV6-5, the J call TRBJ1-2; D remains unclear. Germline assignment: CDR1 MNHEY and CDR2 SVGAGI. V was pared by 6 bases and J by 8 bases, with 13 bases between. There are 12 residues in the CDR3. The CDR3 protein is CASSQAAKGYTF. For the CDR3, the DNA is TGTGCCAGCAGCCAAGCCGCCAAAGGCTACACCTTC.

CDR3 amino acids: CASSLSGFSTYEQYF. The CDR3 DNA follows: TGTGCCAGCAGCTTGTCCGGGTTTTCAACCTACGAGCAGTACTTC. J is TRBJ2-7 and V is TRBV5-4; D gene unclear. The germline V and J ends were trimmed by 1 base and 2 bases, with 13 bases remaining between them. The germline V gene has CDR1 SGHNT and CDR2 YYREEE (reference sequence). CDR3 size: 15 residues.

The chain uses TRBV15 and TRBJ2-6, with D possibly being TRBD1 (5 bases). The CDR3 extends over 16 amino acids. Trimming cost V 1 base and J 2 bases, with 9 bases left between them. CDR1 LNHNV and CDR2 YYDKDF come from the germline V gene (reference sequence). CDR3 DNA sequence: TGTGCCACCAGCAGAGGGCCAGGGACTGGGGCCAACGTCCTGACTTTC. Encoded protein: CATSRGPGTGANVLTF.

This chain links TRBV10-1 with TRBJ2-7; the D gene is possibly TRBD2 (6 bases). Between the trimmed V and J ends, which lost 3 bases and 1 base, there was a span of 10 bases. CDR3 length: 14 residues. Looked up from germline, CDR1 is WNHNN and CDR2 is SYGVQD (reference sequence). CDR3 DNA: TGCGCCAGCAGTGACTCCGCGGGATCCTACGAGCAGTACTTC. Protein sequence: CASSDSAGSYEQYF.

The chain uses TRBV27 and TRBJ1-6; 7 positions agree with TRBD1. The germline gives CDR1 MNHEY, CDR2 SMNVEV (reference sequence). V dropped 10 bases and J dropped 7; count of bases not matched to a gene: 10. The CDR3 length is 14 residues. DNA of the CDR3: TGTGCCATCAAACGACAGGGCGGAAATTCACCCCTCCACTTT. Translation: CAIKRQGGNSPLHF.

This sequence joins TRBV28 and TRBJ1-5; 8 bases map to TRBD1. The CDR3 extends over 16 amino acids. Germline CDR1 MDHEN, CDR2 SYDVKM. V dropped 2 bases and J dropped 2; count of bases not matched to a gene: 5. The CDR3 DNA follows: TGTGCCAGCAGTTTAACCGGGACAGGAGGCAATCAGCCCCAGCATTTT. This translates into CASSLTGTGGNQPQHF.

The chain recombines TRBV2 with TRBJ2-7, with TRBD2 identical over 8 bases. Germline loops: CDR1 SNHLY, CDR2 FYNNEI. CDR3 length equals 17 residues. J was trimmed by 1 base and V by 10 bases; bases with no gene match: 18. DNA of the CDR3: TGTGCCACCACACTAGACGGATTCCAGCGGGGGTCCTACGAGCAGTACTTC. It yields the protein CATTLDGFQRGSYEQYF.

This clone occurred once. The chain recombines TRBV11-2 with TRBJ2-5; TRBD1 might be the D (5 bases). The CDR3 is 15 residues long. The V end was cut by 1 base, the J end by 2 bases, with 11 bases between. Germline CDR1 SGHAT, CDR2 FQNNGV. In nucleotides, the CDR3 is TGTGCCAGCAGCTTAGGTTTCCAGGGACAAGAGACCCAGTACTTC. Residues: CASSLGFQGQETQYF.

The chain has TRBV2 and TRBJ2-5, with 12 bases lining up with TRBD2. The CDR3 runs to 17 residues. V lost 5 bases, J lost 2 bases, and 9 bases stayed unmatched. In germline, CDR1 is SNHLY, CDR2 FYNNEI. The CDR3 sequence: CASSFDRTSGDQETQYF. DNA of the CDR3: TGTGCCAGCAGTTTTGATAGGACTAGCGGGGATCAAGAGACCCAGTACTTC.

This chain joins TRBV7-8 and TRBJ2-7; TRBD2 might be the D (6 bases). Germline V gene sequence: CDR1 SGHVS, CDR2 FQNEAQ. V lost 5 bases, J lost 6 bases, and 23 bases lay in between. The length of the CDR3 is 16 residues. The CDR3 DNA is TGTGCCAGCAGCCTGCCCTCTAGCGACCCGAGCATCGAGCAGTACTTC. Residues: CASSLPSSDPSIEQYF.

The J gene is TRBJ1-4, the V gene TRBV7-9, with D possibly being TRBD1 (5 bases). The CDR3 totals 13 residues. Germline V lookup: CDR1 SEHNR, CDR2 FQNEAQ (reference sequence). V was shortened by 11 bases and J by 7 bases, with 17 bases between the two germline ends. This CDR3 reads CAPGALGSEKLFF. CDR3 DNA sequence: TGTGCCCCCGGGGCTCTCGGGAGTGAAAAACTGTTTTTT.